Each of the 3 T cell receptor beta chains below was sequenced from the same sample in a study of cytomegalovirus exposure and HLA in healthy donors. Libraries were prepared by immunoSEQ multiplex PCR; TCRdb keeps only in-frame clonotypes and omits some of them. The sample contains around 99,000 clones, 85% to 90% of which appear only once. The sequenced sample was PBMCs. The receptors originated from a woman in her late teens or twenties in good health and CMV-seronegative.

The gene calls are TRBV4-1 and TRBJ1-1, with D possibly matching TRBD1 (6 bases). Trimming left V 1 base short and J 8 bases short, with 8 bases between. This CDR3 is 12 amino acids long. Germline values: CDR1 MGHRA, CDR2 YSYEKL. The DNA for the CDR3 is TGCGCCAGCAGCCAAGGGGGACACGAAGCTTTCTTT. It encodes CASSQGGHEAFF.

J is TRBJ2-7 and V is TRBV6-5; D might be TRBD1 (6 bases). Germline-derived CDR1 and CDR2 are MNHEY and SVGAGI. The V end lost 6 bases, the J end lost 3 bases, and 15 bases lay between the germline ends. This CDR3 is 14 amino acids long. The CDR3 protein is CASRGQGLFYEQYF. CDR3 DNA sequence: TGTGCCAGCAGGGGCCAGGGGTTGTTCTACGAGCAGTACTTC.

This clone came up a few times. V is TRBV9 and J is TRBJ1-3; D uncertain. Germline lookup yields CDR1 SGDLS and CDR2 YYNGEE. The V end was cut by 3 bases, the J end by 2 bases, with 9 bases between. CDR3 length equals 14 residues. In nucleotides, the CDR3 is TGTGCCAGCAGCGAGATTCCGGCTGGAAACACCATATATTTT. It codes for CASSEIPAGNTIYF.